One T cell receptor beta chain is described in this entry. Its cognate antigen is unknown. J lost 5 bases, V lost 4 bases, and 12 bases had no gene match. This CDR3 spans 16 amino acids. The germline V gene has CDR1 SGDLS and CDR2 YYNGEE. Replicate PCRs from sorted subsets contained about 0.2 ug DNA, which is 30,000 to 35,000 T cell genomes. The method was immunoSEQ multiplex PCR; TCRdb's version includes in-frame clones alone and lacks a portion of them. The sample shows 2 million to 2.5 million clones, approximately 94% of them seen only once. The sample originates from a study of shared clonotypes between healthy human individuals. Study details: Researchers drew samples from two women and a few men aged 18 to 49.

Broader study findings: Non-shared clonotypes showed lower generation probabilities than clonotypes common to all four donors.

It was CD45RO-negative cells, positively selected for CCR7, that made up naive CD8 cells, with terminally differentiated effector memory CD45RA+ cells excluded. The sample was naive CD8+ T cells sorted from blood. The TCR comes from a man between 18 and 35 years old in good health. The chain links TRBV9 to TRBJ2-7; 10 positions match TRBD1. The CDR3 is CASSPSGTGVFNEQYF. CDR3 sequence (DNA): TGTGCCAGCAGCCCCTCCGGGACAGGGGTTTTCAACGAGCAGTACTTC.